This T cell receptor (beta chain) was obtained from a study of regulatory T cells in long-lasting Graves disease. Overall study: Positive TSH receptor antibodies alongside over 5 years of antithyroid drugs were what marked Graves' disease as persistent. Overall study results and limits: TCR diversity was lower in persistent than newly diagnosed Graves' disease.

Only one count was recorded for this clonotype. Its antigen is still unknown. There are 13 residues in the CDR3. The V and J ends lost 10 bases and 9 bases respectively, with 19 bases between them. The germline V gene encodes CDR1 MNHNS and CDR2 SASEGT. Time point noted: persistent/refractory GD, antithyroid drugs over 5 years with positive TRAb. Preparation of the TCR library used RNA extracted from PBMCs. EDTA tubes collected approximately 10 milliliters of peripheral blood. According to the study, TCR beta libraries were built with iRepertoire HTBI primers and CDR3-region Arm-PCR. Authors' data handling: Gene usage covered 55 to 70 TRBV and 14 to 15 TRBJ segments. TCRdb redid the calling of the multiplex PCR reads with MiXCR, one entry per CDR3 protein. TCRdb's processing, not the study's, gives the V and J calls here. Of 500,000 to 800,000 distinct CDR3 sequences listed, around 30% were seen once; the top ten hold 40% to 55%.

The chain has TRBV6-1 and TRBJ1-3; TRBD1 might be the D (6 bases). The sequence came from a female donor with Graves disease. The sample consisted of peripheral blood mononuclear cells (PBMCs), taken when the disease was refractory, from a patient treated with antithyroid drugs. The CDR3 DNA is TGTGCCACTACGTTCGGAGGGGGGGGCACCATATATTTT. The encoded protein is CATTFGGGGTIYF.